The present T cell receptor (beta chain) was sequenced within a study of naive and memory T cell subsets. Study-level results: Over 90% of naive TCR sequences appeared only once, unlike memory subsets. Possibly reflecting memory cells re-expressing CD45RA, a few larger clonotypes occurred in naive repertoires, especially CD8.

In this sample, this clonotype turned up a few times. Its target is not known. Germline values: CDR1 SEHNR, CDR2 FQNEAQ (reference sequence). Deletions cut 7 bases from V and 2 bases from J, with 10 bases between. CDR3 length: 13 amino acids. The beta constant-region primer was an equimolar mix of two oligonucleotides covering TRBC1 and TRBC2. The ligated cDNA underwent four PCR rounds using SP2 and nested alpha and beta constant-region primers. A 12-nucleotide UMI and the SP2 primer were added to the cDNA 3' end by oligonucleotide ligation. TCRdb recomputed calls from the UMI-ligation and nested PCR reads with MiXCR, one row per CDR3 protein. The table has 130,000 to 150,000 distinct CDR3 sequences, 20% to 25% seen once. Four subsets defined by CD45RA and CD27 were sorted after CD3, CD4, CD8 and live/dead staining.

This receptor was identified in a human donor in good health. The chain combines TRBV7-9 with TRBJ2-3, with D unresolved. What was sequenced was naive CD4+ T cells from blood. The CDR3 DNA sequence: TGTGCCAGCAAAGGGCAACTCACAGATACGCAGTATTTT. Translating gives CASKGQLTDTQYF.